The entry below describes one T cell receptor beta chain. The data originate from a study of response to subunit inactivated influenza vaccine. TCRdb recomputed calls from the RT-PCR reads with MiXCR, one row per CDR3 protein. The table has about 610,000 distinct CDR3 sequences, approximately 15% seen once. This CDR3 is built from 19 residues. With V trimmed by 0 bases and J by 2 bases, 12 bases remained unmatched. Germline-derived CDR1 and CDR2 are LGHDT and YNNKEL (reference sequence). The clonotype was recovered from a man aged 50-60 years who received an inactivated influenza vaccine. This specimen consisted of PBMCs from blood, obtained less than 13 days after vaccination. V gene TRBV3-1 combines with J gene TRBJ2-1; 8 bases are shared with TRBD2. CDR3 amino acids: CASSQDRWPAGVAYNEQFF. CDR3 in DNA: TGTGCCAGCAGCCAAGATCGTTGGCCAGCGGGAGTGGCCTACAATGAGCAGTTCTTC.